This is a list of T cell receptor beta chains from one sample in a study of PD-1 blockade in mismatch repair-deficient tumors. Sequencing used immunoSEQ multiplex PCR; TCRdb keeps in-frame clones, though not all of them. This table holds 60,000 to 75,000 clones, about nine tenths found once. This specimen consisted of peripheral blood, obtained 52 weeks after starting pembrolizumab. The source of these receptors is an adult with mismatch repair-deficient cancer. Both conserved end residues are part of each CDR3. D genes are given only for firm matches. Clone size is not always given. Where it is, it says once, few, many or a class for expanded clones.

d_call	v_call	clone_size	j_call	cdr3_aa	cdr3_nt
.	TRBV7-6	once	TRBJ2-7	CASSGLGGEQYF	TGTGCCAGCAGCGGGCTGGGTGGCGAGCAGTACTTC
TRBD1	TRBV10-2	once	TRBJ2-7	CASGYRDRVYHEQYF	TGCGCCAGCGGCTACCGCGACAGGGTTTACCACGAGCAGTACTTC
TRBD2	TRBV27	.	TRBJ2-3	CASSYGTSGWDTQYF	TGTGCCAGCAGTTACGGGACTAGCGGGTGGGATACGCAGTATTTT
.	TRBV18	.	TRBJ2-3	CASSPPLDTQYF	TGTGCCAGCTCACCACCGTTAGATACGCAGTATTTT
.	TRBV7-9	.	TRBJ2-7	CASSFAGSYEQYF	TGTGCCAGCAGCTTTGCAGGGTCCTACGAGCAGTACTTC
TRBD2	TRBV13	.	TRBJ2-3	CASSLGGLAGVADTQYF	TGTGCCAGCAGCTTAGGGGGACTAGCGGGAGTAGCAGATACGCAGTATTTT
TRBD1	TRBV11-2	.	TRBJ2-3	CASSPRTGWITDTQYF	TGTGCCAGCAGCCCCCGGACAGGGTGGATCACAGATACGCAGTATTTT
.	TRBV5-1	.	TRBJ2-1	CASSLSLGLGEQFF	TGCGCCAGCAGCTTGTCTCTGGGCCTCGGTGAGCAGTTCTTC
TRBD1	TRBV7-4	.	TRBJ1-4	CASTPGTGNEKLFF	TGTGCCAGCACCCCCGGGACAGGGAATGAAAAACTGTTTTTT
.	TRBV30	.	TRBJ1-4	CAWSVQGTATNEKLFF	TGTGCCTGGAGTGTACAAGGGACTGCAACTAATGAAAAACTGTTTTTT
.	TRBV7-9	.	TRBJ2-2	CASSLGTGELFF	TGTGCCAGCAGCTTAGGGACCGGGGAGCTGTTTTTT
.	TRBV4-1	.	TRBJ2-7	CASSQSFTGTYEQYF	TGCGCCAGCAGCCAAAGCTTTACAGGGACCTACGAGCAGTACTTC
.	TRBV19	.	TRBJ2-2	CASSFGGFTGELFF	TGTGCCAGTAGTTTCGGGGGTTTCACCGGGGAGCTGTTTTTT
.	TRBV27	.	TRBJ2-2	CASSPRGGQGGGRGPGELFF	TGTGCCAGCAGTCCCAGAGGGGGGCAGGGCGGGGGTAGGGGACCCGGGGAGCTGTTTTTT
.	TRBV6-5	.	TRBJ1-2	CATEDGRYGYTF	TGTGCCACCGAGGACGGTCGCTATGGCTACACCTTC
TRBD1	TRBV5-1	.	TRBJ2-1	CASSLARQGQEQFF	TGCGCCAGCAGCTTGGCCCGACAGGGACAGGAGCAGTTCTTC
.	TRBV5-6	.	TRBJ2-1	CASSFIPGHTYNEQFF	TGTGCCAGCAGCTTCATTCCGGGACATACCTACAATGAGCAGTTCTTC
.	TRBV6-1	.	TRBJ2-1	CASTQGGWFF	TGTGCCAGCACACAGGGAGGATGGTTCTTC
TRBD1	TRBV19	.	TRBJ1-2	CASKPDREQGDYGYTF	TGTGCCAGTAAACCGGACAGGGAGCAAGGGGACTATGGCTACACCTTC
.	TRBV19	few	TRBJ1-5	CASSRRRESNQPQHF	TGTGCCAGTTCTCGGCGGAGGGAGAGCAATCAGCCCCAGCATTTT
.	TRBV6-6	.	TRBJ2-7	CASSYDGQSYEQYF	TGTGCCAGCAGTTACGACGGACAGAGCTACGAGCAGTACTTC
.	TRBV28	.	TRBJ2-2	CASSADRLNTGELFF	TGTGCCAGCAGTGCCGACAGACTGAACACCGGGGAGCTGTTTTTT
TRBD2	TRBV9	few	TRBJ2-7	CASSGTSYEQYF	TGTGCCAGCAGCGGGACTAGCTACGAGCAGTACTTC
.	TRBV11-2	.	TRBJ2-5	CASSLVETQYF	TGTGCCAGCAGCTTAGTCGAGACCCAGTACTTC
TRBD2	TRBV27	.	TRBJ2-1	CASSLGLAGYNEQFF	TGTGCCAGCAGTTTAGGGCTAGCGGGATACAATGAGCAGTTCTTC
.	TRBV11-3	.	TRBJ2-2	CASRHVAGGYTGELFF	TGTGCCAGCAGACACGTAGCCGGAGGGTACACCGGGGAGCTGTTTTTT
.	TRBV18	.	TRBJ2-1	CASSPRTGGSGRHSYNEQFF	TGTGCCAGCTCACCACGGACAGGGGGTAGCGGGAGGCATTCCTACAATGAGCAGTTCTTC
TRBD1	TRBV19	.	TRBJ1-3	CASSIYSGTGRGNTIYF	TGTGCCAGTAGTATCTACTCCGGGACAGGGAGAGGAAACACCATATATTTT
.	TRBV4-1	.	TRBJ2-5	CASSQVRQHPETQYF	TGCGCCAGCAGCCAAGTCCGACAGCACCCAGAGACCCAGTACTTC
.	TRBV25-1	.	TRBJ2-2	CASSETTGELFF	TGTGCCAGCAGTGAGACGACCGGGGAGCTGTTTTTT
.	TRBV2	.	TRBJ2-7	CASSEIRTPDEQYF	TGTGCCAGCAGTGAGATCCGAACCCCCGACGAGCAGTACTTC
TRBD2	TRBV4-3	.	TRBJ2-3	CASSPYTNLGTSGRSEDTQYF	TGCGCCAGCAGCCCGTATACTAACTTGGGGACTAGCGGGAGAAGTGAAGATACGCAGTATTTT
.	TRBV18	.	TRBJ2-7	CASSKLVSEQYF	TGTGCCAGCTCAAAACTAGTTTCCGAGCAGTACTTC
TRBD2	TRBV11-2	.	TRBJ2-3	CASSVLAASRPDTQYF	TGTGCCAGCAGCGTACTAGCGGCCTCCCGTCCAGATACGCAGTATTTT
TRBD1	TRBV13	few	TRBJ2-1	CASSIDRGNEQFF	TGTGCCAGCAGCATCGACAGGGGCAATGAGCAGTTCTTC
.	TRBV5-1	.	TRBJ2-7	CASSSWGTLGEQYF	TGCGCCAGCAGCTCATGGGGGACCCTAGGGGAGCAGTACTTC